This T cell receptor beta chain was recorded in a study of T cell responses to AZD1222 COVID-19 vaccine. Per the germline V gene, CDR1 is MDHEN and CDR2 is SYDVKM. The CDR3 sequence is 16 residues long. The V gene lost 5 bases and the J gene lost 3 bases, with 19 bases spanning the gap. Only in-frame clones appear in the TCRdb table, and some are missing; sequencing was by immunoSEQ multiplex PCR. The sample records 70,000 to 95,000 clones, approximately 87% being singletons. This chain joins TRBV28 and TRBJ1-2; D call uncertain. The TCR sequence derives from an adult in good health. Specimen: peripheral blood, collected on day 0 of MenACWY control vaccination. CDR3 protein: CASSPGSVGADYGYTF. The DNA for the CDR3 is TGTGCCAGCAGTCCAGGCTCGGTGGGTGCGGACTATGGCTACACCTTC.